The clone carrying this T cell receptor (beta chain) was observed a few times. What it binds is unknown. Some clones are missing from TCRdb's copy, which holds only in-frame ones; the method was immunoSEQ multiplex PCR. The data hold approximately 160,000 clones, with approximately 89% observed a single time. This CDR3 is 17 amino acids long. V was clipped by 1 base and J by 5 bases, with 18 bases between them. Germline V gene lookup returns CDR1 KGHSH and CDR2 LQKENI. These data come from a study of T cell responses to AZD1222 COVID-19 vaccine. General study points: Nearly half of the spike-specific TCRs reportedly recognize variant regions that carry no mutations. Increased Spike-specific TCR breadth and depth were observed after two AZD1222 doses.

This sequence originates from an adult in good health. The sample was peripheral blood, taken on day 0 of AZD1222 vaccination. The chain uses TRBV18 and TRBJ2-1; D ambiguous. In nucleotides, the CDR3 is TGTGCCAGCTCACCACTATTAAATGAAGTCCCCAACAATGAGCAGTTCTTC. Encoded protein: CASSPLLNEVPNNEQFF.